Below, one T cell receptor (beta chain) is given with its context. These data originate in a study of response to subunit inactivated influenza vaccine. Germline V gives CDR1 SQVTM, CDR2 ANQGSEA. The CDR3 totals 14 residues. Trimming at V came to 1 base and at J to 10 bases, leaving 11 bases not matched to a gene. TCRdb itself ran the RT-PCR reads through MiXCR, one entry per CDR3 protein. The data show about 650,000 distinct CDR3 sequences, 15% to 17% seen once. The clonotype comes from a man in his fifties or sixties who received an inactivated influenza vaccine. The gene calls are TRBV29-1 and TRBJ1-1, with 8 bases matching TRBD1. Sequencing used PBMCs from blood, obtained 11 to 12 days after vaccination. Here the CDR3 reads CSVEGTGYSSGAFF. The DNA of the CDR3 is TGCAGCGTTGAAGGGACAGGGTATTCATCGGGAGCTTTCTTT.